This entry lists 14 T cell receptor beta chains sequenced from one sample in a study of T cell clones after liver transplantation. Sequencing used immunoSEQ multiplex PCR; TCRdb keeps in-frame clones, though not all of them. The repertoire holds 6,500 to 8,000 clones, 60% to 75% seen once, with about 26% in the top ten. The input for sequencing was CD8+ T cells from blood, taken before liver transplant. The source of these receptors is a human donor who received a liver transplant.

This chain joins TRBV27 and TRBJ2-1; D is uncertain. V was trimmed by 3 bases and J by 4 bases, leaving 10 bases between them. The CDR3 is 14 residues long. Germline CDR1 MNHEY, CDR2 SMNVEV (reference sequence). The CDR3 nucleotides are TGTGCCAGCAGTTTTGTGGTGTCATACAATGAGCAGTTCTTC. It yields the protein CASSFVVSYNEQFF.

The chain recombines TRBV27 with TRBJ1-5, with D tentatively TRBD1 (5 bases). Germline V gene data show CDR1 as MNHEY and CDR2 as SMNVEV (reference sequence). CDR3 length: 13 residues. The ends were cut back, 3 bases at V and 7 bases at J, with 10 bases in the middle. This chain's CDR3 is CASSLQGPQPQHF. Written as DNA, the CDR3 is TGTGCCAGCAGTTTGCAGGGTCCCCAGCCCCAGCATTTT.

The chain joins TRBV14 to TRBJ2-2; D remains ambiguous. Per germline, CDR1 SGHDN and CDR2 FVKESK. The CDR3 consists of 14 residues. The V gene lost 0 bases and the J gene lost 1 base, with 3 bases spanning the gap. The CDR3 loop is CASSQEENTGELFF. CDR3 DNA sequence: TGTGCCAGCAGCCAAGAGGAGAACACCGGGGAGCTGTTTTTT.

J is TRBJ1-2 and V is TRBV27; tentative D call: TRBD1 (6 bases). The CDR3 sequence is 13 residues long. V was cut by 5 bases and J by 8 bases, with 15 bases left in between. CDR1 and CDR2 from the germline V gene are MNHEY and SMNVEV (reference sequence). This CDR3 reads CASSPRGAEGYTF. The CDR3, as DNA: TGTGCCAGCAGTCCAAGGGGGGCGGAGGGCTACACCTTC.

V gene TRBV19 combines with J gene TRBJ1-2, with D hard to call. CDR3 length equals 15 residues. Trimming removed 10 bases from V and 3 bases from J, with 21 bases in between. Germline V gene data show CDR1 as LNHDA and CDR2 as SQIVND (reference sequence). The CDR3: CATRASQRSDYGYTF. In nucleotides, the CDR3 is TGTGCCACACGGGCCTCCCAAAGAAGCGACTATGGCTACACCTTC.

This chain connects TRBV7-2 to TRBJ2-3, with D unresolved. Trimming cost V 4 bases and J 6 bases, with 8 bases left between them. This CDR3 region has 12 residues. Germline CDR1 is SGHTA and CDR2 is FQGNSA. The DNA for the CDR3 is TGTGCCAGCAGCTCCCCGATGGATACGCAGTATTTT. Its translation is CASSSPMDTQYF.

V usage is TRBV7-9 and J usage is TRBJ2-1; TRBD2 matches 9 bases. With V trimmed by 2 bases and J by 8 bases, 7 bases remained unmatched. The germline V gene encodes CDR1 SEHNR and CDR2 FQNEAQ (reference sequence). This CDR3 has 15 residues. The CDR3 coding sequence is TGTGCCAGCAGCTTAATAGGCGGGGGGGCAGATGAGCAGTTCTTC. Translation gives CASSLIGGGADEQFF.

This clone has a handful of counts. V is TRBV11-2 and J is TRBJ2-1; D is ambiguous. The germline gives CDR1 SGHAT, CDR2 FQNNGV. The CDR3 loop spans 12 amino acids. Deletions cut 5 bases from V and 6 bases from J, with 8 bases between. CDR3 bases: TGTGCCAGCAGCCTGGAAACCAATGAGCAGTTCTTC. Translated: CASSLETNEQFF.

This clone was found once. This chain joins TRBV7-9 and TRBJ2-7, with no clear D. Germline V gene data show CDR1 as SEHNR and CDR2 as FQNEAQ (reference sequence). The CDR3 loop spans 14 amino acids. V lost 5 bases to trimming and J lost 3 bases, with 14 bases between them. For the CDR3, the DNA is TGTGCCAGCAGCCAAGATGTGGGGTACTACGAGCAGTACTTC. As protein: CASSQDVGYYEQYF.

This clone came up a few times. The CDR3, as DNA: TGCGCCAGCAGCTTAGGGGCGGGTACAGATACGCAGTATTTT. Its protein is CASSLGAGTDTQYF. The chain employs TRBV4-1 and TRBJ2-3; either TRBD1 or TRBD2 may supply D (5 bases each). The V and J ends lost 5 bases and 3 bases respectively, with 12 bases between them. Germline V gene lookup returns CDR1 MGHRA and CDR2 YSYEKL. This CDR3 contains 14 residues.

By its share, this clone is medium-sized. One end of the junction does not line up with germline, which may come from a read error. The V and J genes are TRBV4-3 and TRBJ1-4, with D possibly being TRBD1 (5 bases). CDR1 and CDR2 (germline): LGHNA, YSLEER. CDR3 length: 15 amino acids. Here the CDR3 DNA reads TGCGCCAGCAGCCAGGGGGACTCAACAAATGAAAAACTGTTTTTT. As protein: CASSQGDSTNEKLFF.

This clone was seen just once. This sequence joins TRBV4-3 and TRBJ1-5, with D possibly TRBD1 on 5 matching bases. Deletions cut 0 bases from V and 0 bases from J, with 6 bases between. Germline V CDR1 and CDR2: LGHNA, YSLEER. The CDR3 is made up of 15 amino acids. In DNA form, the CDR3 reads TGCGCCAGCAGCCAAGATGACAGTAGCAATCAGCCCCAGCATTTT. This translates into CASSQDDSSNQPQHF.

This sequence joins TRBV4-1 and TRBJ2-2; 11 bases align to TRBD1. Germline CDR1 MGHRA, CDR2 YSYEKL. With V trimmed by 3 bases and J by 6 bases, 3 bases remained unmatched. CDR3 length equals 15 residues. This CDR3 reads CASSHGQGAPGELFF. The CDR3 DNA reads TGCGCCAGCAGCCACGGACAGGGGGCTCCCGGGGAGCTGTTTTTT.

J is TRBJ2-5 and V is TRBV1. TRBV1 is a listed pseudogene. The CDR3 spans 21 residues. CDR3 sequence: CTSSRASLRGHIGHEMETQYF. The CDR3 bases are TGCACCAGCAGCCGGGCCTCGTTGAGGGGCCACATTGGTCACGAAATGGAGACCCAGTACTTC.